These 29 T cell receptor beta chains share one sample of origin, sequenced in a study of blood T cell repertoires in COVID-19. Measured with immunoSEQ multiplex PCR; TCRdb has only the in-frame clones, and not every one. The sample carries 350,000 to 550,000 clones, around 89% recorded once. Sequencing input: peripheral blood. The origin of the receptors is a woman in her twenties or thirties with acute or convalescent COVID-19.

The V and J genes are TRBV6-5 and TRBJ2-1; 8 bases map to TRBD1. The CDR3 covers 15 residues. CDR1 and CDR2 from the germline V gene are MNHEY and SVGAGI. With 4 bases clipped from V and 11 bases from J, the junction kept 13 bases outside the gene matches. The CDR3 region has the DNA TGTGCCAGCAGTTCCCCCGGGACAGGATCAATGAAGCAGTTCTTC. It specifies CASSSPGTGSMKQFF.

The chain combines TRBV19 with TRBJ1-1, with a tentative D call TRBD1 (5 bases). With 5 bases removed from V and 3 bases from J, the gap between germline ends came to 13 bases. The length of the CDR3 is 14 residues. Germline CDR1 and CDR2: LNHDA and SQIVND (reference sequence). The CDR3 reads CASSYQGGYTEAFF. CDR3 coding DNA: TGTGCCAGTAGTTATCAGGGAGGGTACACTGAAGCTTTCTTT. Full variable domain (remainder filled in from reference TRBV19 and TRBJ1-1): DGGITQSPKYLFRKEGQNVTLSCEQNLNHDAMYWYRQDPGQGLRLIYYSQIVNDFQKGDIAEGYSVSREKKESFPLTVTSAQKNPTAFYLCASSYQGGYTEAFFGQGTRLTVV.

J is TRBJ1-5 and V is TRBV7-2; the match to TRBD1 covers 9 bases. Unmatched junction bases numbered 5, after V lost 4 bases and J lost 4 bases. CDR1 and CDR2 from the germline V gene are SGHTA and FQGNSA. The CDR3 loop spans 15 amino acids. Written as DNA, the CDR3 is TGTGCCAGCAGCTGGGACAGGGCAACGAATCAGCCCCAGCATTTT. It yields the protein CASSWDRATNQPQHF.

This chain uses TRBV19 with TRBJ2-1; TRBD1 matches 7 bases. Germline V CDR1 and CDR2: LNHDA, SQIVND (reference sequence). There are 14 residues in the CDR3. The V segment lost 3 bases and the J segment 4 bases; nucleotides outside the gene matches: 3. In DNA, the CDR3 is TGTGCCAGTAGTATGGGACAGCAGTACAATGAGCAGTTCTTC. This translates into CASSMGQQYNEQFF.

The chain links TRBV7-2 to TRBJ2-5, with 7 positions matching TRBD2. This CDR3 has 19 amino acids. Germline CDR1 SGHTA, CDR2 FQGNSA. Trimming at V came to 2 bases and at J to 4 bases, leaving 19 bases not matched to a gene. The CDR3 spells CASSLFIGGRGGAGETQYF. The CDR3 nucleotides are TGTGCCAGCAGCTTATTCATTGGTGGCCGGGGAGGGGCAGGAGAGACCCAGTACTTC.

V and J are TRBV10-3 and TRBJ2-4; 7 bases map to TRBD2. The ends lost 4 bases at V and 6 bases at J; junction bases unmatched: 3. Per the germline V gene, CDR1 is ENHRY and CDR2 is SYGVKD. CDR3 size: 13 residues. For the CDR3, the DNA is TGTGCCATCAGTGGAGGGGAGGGAAACATTCAGTACTTC. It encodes CAISGGEGNIQYF.

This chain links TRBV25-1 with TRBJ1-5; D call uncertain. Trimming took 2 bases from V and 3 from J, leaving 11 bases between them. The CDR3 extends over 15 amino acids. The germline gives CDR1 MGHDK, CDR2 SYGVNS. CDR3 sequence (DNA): TGTGCCAGCAGTGAAGCAGTCGGGGACAATCAGCCCCAGCATTTT. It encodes CASSEAVGDNQPQHF.

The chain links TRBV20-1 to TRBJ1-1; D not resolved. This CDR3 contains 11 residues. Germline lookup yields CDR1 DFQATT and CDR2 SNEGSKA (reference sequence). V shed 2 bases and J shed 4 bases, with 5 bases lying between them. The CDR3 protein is CSARQSTEAFF. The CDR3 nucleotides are TGCAGTGCTAGACAGTCCACTGAAGCTTTCTTT.

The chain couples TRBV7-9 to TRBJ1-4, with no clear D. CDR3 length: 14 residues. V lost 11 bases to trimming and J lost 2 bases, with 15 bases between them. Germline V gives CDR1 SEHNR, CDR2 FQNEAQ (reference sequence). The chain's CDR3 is CASGVGNTNEKLFF. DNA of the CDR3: TGTGCCTCCGGGGTGGGCAACACTAATGAAAAACTGTTTTTT.

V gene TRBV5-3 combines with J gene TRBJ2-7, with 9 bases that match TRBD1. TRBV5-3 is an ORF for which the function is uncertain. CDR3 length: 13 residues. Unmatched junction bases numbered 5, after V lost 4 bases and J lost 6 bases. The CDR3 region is CARSPGTGSEQYF. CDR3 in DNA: TGTGCCAGAAGCCCCGGGACAGGGTCCGAGCAGTACTTC.

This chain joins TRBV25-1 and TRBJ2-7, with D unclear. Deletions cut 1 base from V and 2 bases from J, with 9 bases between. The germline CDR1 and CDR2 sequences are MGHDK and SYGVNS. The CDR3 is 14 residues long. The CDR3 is CASSEFFEPYEQYF. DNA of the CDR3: TGTGCCAGCAGTGAATTTTTCGAGCCCTACGAGCAGTACTTC.

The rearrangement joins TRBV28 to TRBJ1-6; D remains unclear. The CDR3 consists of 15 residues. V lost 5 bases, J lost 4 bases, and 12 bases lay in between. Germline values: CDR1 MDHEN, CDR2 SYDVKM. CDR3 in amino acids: CASSSITAYNSPLHF. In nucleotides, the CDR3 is TGTGCCAGCAGTAGTATAACAGCTTATAATTCACCCCTCCACTTT.

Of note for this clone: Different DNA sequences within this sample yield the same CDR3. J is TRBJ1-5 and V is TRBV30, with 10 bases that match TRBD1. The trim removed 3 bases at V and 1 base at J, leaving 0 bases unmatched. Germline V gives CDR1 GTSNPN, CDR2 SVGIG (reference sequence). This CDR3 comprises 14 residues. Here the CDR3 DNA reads TGTGCCTGGAGGGACAGGGGGAGCAATCAGCCCCAGCATTTT. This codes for CAWRDRGSNQPQHF. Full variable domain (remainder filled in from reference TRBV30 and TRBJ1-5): SQTIHQWPATLVQPVGSPLSLECTVEGTSNPNLYWYRQAAGRGLQLLFYSVGIGQISSEVPQNLSASRPQDRQFILSSKKLLLSDSGFYLCAWRDRGSNQPQHFGDGTRLSIL.

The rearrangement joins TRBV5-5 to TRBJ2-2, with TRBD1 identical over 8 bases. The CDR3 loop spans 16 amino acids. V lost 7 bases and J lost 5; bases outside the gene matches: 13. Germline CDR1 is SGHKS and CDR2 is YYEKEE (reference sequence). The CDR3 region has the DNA TGTGCCAGCGGCCGGGCAGGGGGCAGCGGGACCGGGGAGCTGTTTTTT. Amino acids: CASGRAGGSGTGELFF.

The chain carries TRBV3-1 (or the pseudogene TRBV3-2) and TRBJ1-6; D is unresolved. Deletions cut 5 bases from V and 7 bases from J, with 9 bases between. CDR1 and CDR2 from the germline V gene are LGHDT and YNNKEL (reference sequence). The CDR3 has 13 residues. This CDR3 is CASSLTVNSPLHF. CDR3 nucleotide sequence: TGTGCCAGCAGCTTAACAGTAAATTCACCCCTCCACTTT.

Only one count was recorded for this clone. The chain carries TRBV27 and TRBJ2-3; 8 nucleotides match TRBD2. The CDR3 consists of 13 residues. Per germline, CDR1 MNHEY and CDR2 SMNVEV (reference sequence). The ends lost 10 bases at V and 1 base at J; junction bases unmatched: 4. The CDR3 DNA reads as TGTGCCACCGGACTAGCACGCACAGATACGCAGTATTTT. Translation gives CATGLARTDTQYF.

The CDR3 region has the DNA TGTGCCAGCAGCTTGTCCGGACAAAAGCCCCAGCATTTT. Protein: CASSLSGQKPQHF. The rearrangement joins TRBV5-5 to TRBJ1-5, with TRBD1 as a possible D gene (5 bases). Trimming stripped 1 base from V and 8 bases from J, with 10 bases between. CDR3 length: 13 amino acids. Germline assignment: CDR1 SGHKS and CDR2 YYEKEE (reference sequence).

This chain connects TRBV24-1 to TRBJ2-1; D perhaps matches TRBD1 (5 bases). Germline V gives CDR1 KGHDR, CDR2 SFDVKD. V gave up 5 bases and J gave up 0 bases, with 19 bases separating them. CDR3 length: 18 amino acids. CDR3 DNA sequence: TGTGCCACCAGTGCCGTTGGTCAGGGCCTGAGCTCCTACAATGAGCAGTTCTTC. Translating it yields CATSAVGQGLSSYNEQFF.

The chain's CDR3 is CASGHLTTGELFF. The CDR3 DNA is TGTGCCAGTGGCCACCTCACCACCGGGGAGCTGTTTTTT. This chain links TRBV12-3 or TRBV12-4 with TRBJ2-2; D is uncertain. This CDR3 spans 13 amino acids. Trimming removed 9 bases from V and 4 bases from J, with 12 bases in between.

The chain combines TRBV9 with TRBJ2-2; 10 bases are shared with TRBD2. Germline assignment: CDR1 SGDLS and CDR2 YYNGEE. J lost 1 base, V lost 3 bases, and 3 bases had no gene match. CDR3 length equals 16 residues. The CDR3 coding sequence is TGTGCCAGCAGCGGATCTAGCGGGGGGAACACCGGGGAGCTGTTTTTT. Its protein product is CASSGSSGGNTGELFF.

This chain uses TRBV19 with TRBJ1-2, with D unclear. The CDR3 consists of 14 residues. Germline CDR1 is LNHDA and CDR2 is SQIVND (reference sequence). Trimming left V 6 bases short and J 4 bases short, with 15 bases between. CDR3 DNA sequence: TGTGCCAGTAGCAATCAACAGACCTTCTATGGCTACACCTTC. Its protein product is CASSNQQTFYGYTF.

The CDR3 nucleotides are TGTGCCTGGGGACAGGACAATGAGCAGTTCTTC. Translated: CAWGQDNEQFF. This chain links TRBV30 with TRBJ2-1, with TRBD1 identical over 7 bases. The junction had 0 bases not matched to a gene; V was cut back by 5 bases and J by 5 bases. The CDR3 contains 11 residues. Germline loops: CDR1 GTSNPN, CDR2 SVGIG (reference sequence).

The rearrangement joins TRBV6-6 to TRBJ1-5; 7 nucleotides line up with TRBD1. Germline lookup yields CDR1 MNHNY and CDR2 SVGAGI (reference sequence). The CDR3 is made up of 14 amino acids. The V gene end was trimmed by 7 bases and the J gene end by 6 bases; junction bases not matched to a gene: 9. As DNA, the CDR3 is TGTGCCAGCAACTCACATCAGGGGGGTCAGCCCCAGCATTTT. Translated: CASNSHQGGQPQHF.

CDR3 nucleotides: TGTGCCAGCAGCCCCACGGGGGGGAGTGAGCAGTTCTTC. This codes for CASSPTGGSEQFF. The chain uses TRBV7-3 and TRBJ2-1, with 8 bases aligning to TRBD2. CDR1 and CDR2 (germline): SGHTA, FQGTGA. CDR3 size: 13 residues. The V segment lost 5 bases and the J segment 9 bases; nucleotides outside the gene matches: 6.

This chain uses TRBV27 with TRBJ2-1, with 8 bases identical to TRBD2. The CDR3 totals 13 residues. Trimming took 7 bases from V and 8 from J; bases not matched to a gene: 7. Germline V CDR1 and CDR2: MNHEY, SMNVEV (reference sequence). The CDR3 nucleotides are TGTGCCAGCACTGGGGTCGGGGGGGATGAGCAGTTCTTC. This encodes CASTGVGGDEQFF.

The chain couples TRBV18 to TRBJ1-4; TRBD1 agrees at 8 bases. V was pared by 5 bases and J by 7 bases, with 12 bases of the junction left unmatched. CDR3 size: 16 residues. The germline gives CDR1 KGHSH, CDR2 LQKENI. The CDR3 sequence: CASSSSRPGTGEKLFF. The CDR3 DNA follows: TGTGCCAGCTCATCAAGCCGTCCCGGGACAGGTGAAAAACTGTTTTTT.

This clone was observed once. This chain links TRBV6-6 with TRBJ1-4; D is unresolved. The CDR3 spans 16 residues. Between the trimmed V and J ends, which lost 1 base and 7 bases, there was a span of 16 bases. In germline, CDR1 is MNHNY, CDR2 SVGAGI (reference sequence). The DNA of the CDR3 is TGTGCCAGCAGTTACTTGATTCGAGGGTATCTTGAAAAACTGTTTTTT. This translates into CASSYLIRGYLEKLFF.

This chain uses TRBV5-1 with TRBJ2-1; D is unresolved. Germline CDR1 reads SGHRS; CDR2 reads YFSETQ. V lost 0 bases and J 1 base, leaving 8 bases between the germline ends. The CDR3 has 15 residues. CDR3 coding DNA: TGCGCCAGCAGCTTGGAACCGGGTTCCTACAATGAGCAGTTCTTC. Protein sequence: CASSLEPGSYNEQFF.

CDR3 sequence: CASSNSGQGFYNEQFF. For the CDR3, the DNA is TGTGCCAGCAGCAATTCGGGACAGGGGTTTTACAATGAGCAGTTCTTC. This chain connects TRBV7-3 to TRBJ2-1; 10 positions match TRBD1. The length of the CDR3 is 16 residues. Trimming removed 5 bases from V and 4 bases from J; junction bases left unmatched: 8. CDR1 SGHTA and CDR2 FQGTGA come from the germline V gene.